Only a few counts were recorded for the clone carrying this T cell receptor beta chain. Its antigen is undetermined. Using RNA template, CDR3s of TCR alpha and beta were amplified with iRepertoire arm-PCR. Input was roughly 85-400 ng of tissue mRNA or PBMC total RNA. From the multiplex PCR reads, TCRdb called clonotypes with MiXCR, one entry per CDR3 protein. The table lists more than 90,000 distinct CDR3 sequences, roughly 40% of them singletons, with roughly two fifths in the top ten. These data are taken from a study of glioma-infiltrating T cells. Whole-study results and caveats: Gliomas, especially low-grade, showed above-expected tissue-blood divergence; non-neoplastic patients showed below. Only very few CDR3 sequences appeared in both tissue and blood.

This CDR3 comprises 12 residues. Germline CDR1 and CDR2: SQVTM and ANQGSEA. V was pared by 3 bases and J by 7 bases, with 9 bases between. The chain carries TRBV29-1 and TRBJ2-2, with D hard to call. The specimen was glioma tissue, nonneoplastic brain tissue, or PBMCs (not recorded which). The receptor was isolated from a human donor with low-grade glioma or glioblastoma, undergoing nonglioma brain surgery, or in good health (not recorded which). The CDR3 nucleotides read TGCAGCGTTGACAGTCTGGGCGGGGAGCTGTTTTTT. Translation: CSVDSLGGELFF.